The 9 T cell receptor beta chains presented below share a single source sample, sequenced in a study of blood T cell repertoires in COVID-19. The protocol was immunoSEQ multiplex PCR, while the TCRdb copy is restricted to in-frame clones and leaves out a portion. The sample shows roughly 140,000 clones, 70% to 85% of them seen only once. Sequenced: peripheral blood. The receptors originated from a woman between 45 and 65 years old with acute or convalescent COVID-19.

This sequence joins TRBV5-1 and TRBJ2-2, with a tentative D call TRBD1 (5 bases). The CDR3 extends over 13 amino acids. With 4 bases removed from V and 4 bases from J, the gap between germline ends came to 8 bases. CDR1 and CDR2 from the germline V gene are SGHRS and YFSETQ. CDR3 nucleotide sequence: TGCGCCAGCAGCCAGGGATTCACCGGGGAGCTGTTTTTT. This translates into CASSQGFTGELFF.

This chain links TRBV29-1 with TRBJ2-3; D is perhaps TRBD2 (5 bases). This CDR3 is built from 14 residues. Deletions cut 6 bases from V and 1 base from J, with 14 bases between. The germline V gene has CDR1 SQVTM and CDR2 ANQGSEA. In DNA, the CDR3 is TGCAGCGTCCGGACTGCTTCCCGCACAGATACGCAGTATTTT. Translation: CSVRTASRTDTQYF.

This chain joins TRBV18 and TRBJ2-5; D uncertain. With 3 bases removed from V and 1 base from J, the gap between germline ends came to 9 bases. Germline lookup yields CDR1 KGHSH and CDR2 LQKENI. The CDR3 has 14 amino acids. The CDR3 nucleotides are TGTGCCAGCTCACCTTCTAGTCCCCAAGAGACCCAGTACTTC. It encodes CASSPSSPQETQYF.

With respect to this clone: Additional DNA sequences in this sample encode the identical CDR3. V is TRBV4-3 and J is TRBJ1-1, with 7 bases lining up with TRBD1. Germline V CDR1 and CDR2: LGHNA, YSLEER. The CDR3 totals 18 residues. The junction had 10 bases not matched to a gene; V was cut back by 0 bases and J by 0 bases. Here the CDR3 DNA reads TGCGCCAGCAGCCAAGATCCCCCGGGACAGAACTTGAACACTGAAGCTTTCTTT. It encodes CASSQDPPGQNLNTEAFF.

V usage is TRBV7-2 and J usage is TRBJ2-1; 7 positions match TRBD1. V gave up 8 bases and J gave up 1 base; unmatched junction bases: 11. This CDR3 has 16 amino acids. Germline loops: CDR1 SGHTA, CDR2 FQGNSA. CDR3 nucleotides: TGTGCCAGCGGCCCGAGAGGGACAGTGTCCTACAATGAGCAGTTCTTC. Amino acids: CASGPRGTVSYNEQFF.

The chain recombines TRBV19 with TRBJ1-4; D not certain. CDR1 is LNHDA, CDR2 SQIVND, per germline (reference sequence). The CDR3 totals 15 residues. The V and J ends lost 7 bases and 0 bases respectively, with 12 bases between them. CDR3 sequence (DNA): TGTGCCAGTACCCCTACCGGGACAACTAATGAAAAACTGTTTTTT. It specifies CASTPTGTTNEKLFF. The complete variable domain, with remaining parts taken from reference TRBV19 and TRBJ1-4, reads DGGITQSPKYLFRKEGQNVTLSCEQNLNHDAMYWYRQDPGQGLRLIYYSQIVNDFQKGDIAEGYSVSREKKESFPLTVTSAQKNPTAFYLCASTPTGTTNEKLFFGSGTQLSVL.

This clone was seen once. This chain joins TRBV18 and TRBJ2-3, with 7 bases lining up with TRBD1. Germline CDR1 and CDR2: KGHSH and LQKENI. The V gene end was trimmed by 3 bases and the J gene end by 0 bases; junction bases not matched to a gene: 6. The length of the CDR3 is 16 residues. The CDR3 reads CASSPSRQGSTDTQYF. The CDR3 DNA follows: TGTGCCAGCTCACCCTCCAGACAGGGAAGCACAGATACGCAGTATTTT.

The chain employs TRBV27 and TRBJ2-5, with 8 bases lining up with TRBD2. In germline, CDR1 is MNHEY, CDR2 SMNVEV (reference sequence). The CDR3 runs 18 residues. Unmatched junction bases numbered 19, after V lost 5 bases and J lost 5 bases. CDR3 DNA sequence: TGTGCCAGCAGTCCCCTAATCACGGGAGGGCTTCTTATGGAGACCCAGTACTTC. It is translated as CASSPLITGGLLMETQYF.

Only a few counts were recorded for this clone. V gene TRBV5-1 combines with J gene TRBJ2-7; TRBD1 matches 8 bases. The trim removed 8 bases at V and 6 bases at J, leaving 13 bases unmatched. Germline loops: CDR1 SGHRS, CDR2 YFSETQ. This CDR3 spans 14 amino acids. The DNA for the CDR3 is TGCGCCAGTACCTCAGGGGGCGCCAAGGGCGAGCAGTACTTC. Translation gives CASTSGGAKGEQYF.